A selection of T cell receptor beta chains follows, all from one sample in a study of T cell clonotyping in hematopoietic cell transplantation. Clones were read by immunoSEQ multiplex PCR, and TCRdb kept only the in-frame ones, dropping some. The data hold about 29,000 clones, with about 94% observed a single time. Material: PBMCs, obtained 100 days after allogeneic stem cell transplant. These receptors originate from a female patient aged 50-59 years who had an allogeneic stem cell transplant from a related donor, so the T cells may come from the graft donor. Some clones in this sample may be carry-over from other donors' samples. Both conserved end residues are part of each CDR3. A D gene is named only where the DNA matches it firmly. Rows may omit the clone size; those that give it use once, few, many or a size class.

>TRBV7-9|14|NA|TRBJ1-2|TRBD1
CASSLRQGASGYTF
TGTGCCAGCAGCCTAAGACAGGGGGCCTCTGGCTACACCTTC
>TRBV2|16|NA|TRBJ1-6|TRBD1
CASSWGQGITESPLHF
TGTGCCAGCAGCTGGGGACAGGGAATAACAGAATCACCCCTCCACTTT
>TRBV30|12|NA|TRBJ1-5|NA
CAWSLRDQPQHF
TGTGCCTGGAGTTTGAGGGATCAGCCCCAGCATTTT
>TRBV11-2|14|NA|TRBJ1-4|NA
CASSLVGPSRELFF
TGTGCCAGCAGCTTAGTGGGGCCCTCTAGGGAACTGTTTTTT
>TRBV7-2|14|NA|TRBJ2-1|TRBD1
CASSLRTGGGGQFF
TGTGCCAGCAGCCTCCGGACAGGGGGTGGGGGGCAGTTCTTC
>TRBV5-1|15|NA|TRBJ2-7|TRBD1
CASSLAGQGNYEQYF
TGCGCCAGCAGCTTGGCGGGACAGGGGAACTACGAGCAGTACTTC
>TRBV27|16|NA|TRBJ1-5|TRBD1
CASSLTQDRGPQPQHF
TGTGCCAGCAGCCTGACCCAGGACAGGGGGCCTCAGCCCCAGCATTTT
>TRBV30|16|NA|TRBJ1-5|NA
CAWSVEGPLRGHPQHF
TGTGCCTGGAGTGTAGAGGGCCCCCTCCGGGGGCATCCCCAGCATTTT
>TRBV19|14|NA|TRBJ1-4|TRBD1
CASSVQGTNEKLFF
TGTGCCAGTAGTGTACAGGGGACTAATGAAAAACTGTTTTTT
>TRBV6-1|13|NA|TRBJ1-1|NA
CASRKGYNTEAFF
TGTGCCAGCAGGAAGGGGTACAACACTGAAGCTTTCTTT
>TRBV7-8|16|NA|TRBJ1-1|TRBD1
CASSRPGQRVNTEAFF
TGTGCCAGCAGTAGACCGGGACAGAGGGTGAACACTGAAGCTTTCTTT
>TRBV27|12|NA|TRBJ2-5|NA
CASSLSGETQYF
TGTGCCAGCAGTTTATCGGGGGAGACCCAGTACTTC
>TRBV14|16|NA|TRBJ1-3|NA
CASSQDWEGSGNTIYF
TGTGCCAGCAGCCAAGATTGGGAGGGGTCTGGAAACACCATATATTTT
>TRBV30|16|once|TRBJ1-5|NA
CAWSGPGVGSNQPQHF
TGTGCCTGGAGTGGGCCGGGGGTCGGTAGCAATCAGCCCCAGCATTTT
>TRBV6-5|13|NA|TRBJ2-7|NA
CASSYWPAREQYF
TGTGCCAGCAGTTATTGGCCCGCGCGGGAGCAGTACTTC
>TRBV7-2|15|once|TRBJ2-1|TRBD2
CAIALGTSVYNEQFF
TGTGCCATAGCCCTCGGGACTAGCGTATACAATGAGCAGTTCTTC
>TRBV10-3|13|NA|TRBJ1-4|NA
CAIRTGGDEKLFF
TGTGCCATCCGGACGGGCGGGGATGAAAAACTGTTTTTT
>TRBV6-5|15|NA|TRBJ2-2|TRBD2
CASSGSGGQIGELFF
TGTGCCAGCAGTGGAAGCGGGGGGCAGATCGGGGAGCTGTTTTTT
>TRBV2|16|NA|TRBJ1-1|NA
CASSEQGVVVYTEAFF
TGTGCCAGCAGTGAACAGGGTGTGGTGGTGTACACTGAAGCTTTCTTT
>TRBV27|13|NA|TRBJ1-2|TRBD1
CASSLRQGYGYTF
TGTGCCAGCAGTTTACGACAGGGGTACGGCTACACCTTC
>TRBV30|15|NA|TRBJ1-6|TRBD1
CAWSVGQGVNSPLHF
TGTGCCTGGAGTGTAGGACAGGGGGTAAATTCACCCCTCCACTTT
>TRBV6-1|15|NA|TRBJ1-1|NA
CASSDLAGTGTEAFF
TGTGCCAGCAGTGATCTTGCGGGTACGGGCACTGAAGCTTTCTTT
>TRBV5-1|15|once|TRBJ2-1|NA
CASSWGVGEKDGQFF
TGCGCCAGCAGCTGGGGAGTGGGGGAGAAGGACGGGCAGTTCTTC
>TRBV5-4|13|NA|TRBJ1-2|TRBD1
CASSLTGRGGYTF
TGTGCCAGCAGCCTGACAGGGAGGGGTGGCTACACCTTC
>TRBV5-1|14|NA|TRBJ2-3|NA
CATRRGGSTDTQYF
TGCGCCACCAGAAGGGGCGGTAGCACAGATACGCAGTATTTT
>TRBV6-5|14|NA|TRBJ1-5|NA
CASSRVGGSQPQHF
TGTGCCAGCAGTCGCGTCGGTGGGAGTCAGCCCCAGCATTTT
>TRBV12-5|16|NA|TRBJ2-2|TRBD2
CASGTPASGVTGELFF
TGTGCTAGTGGTACCCCGGCTAGCGGGGTGACCGGGGAGCTGTTTTTT
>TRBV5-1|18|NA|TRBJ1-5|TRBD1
CASSLGPQGAYSNQPQHF
TGCGCCAGCAGCTTGGGCCCGCAGGGGGCCTATAGCAATCAGCCCCAGCATTTT
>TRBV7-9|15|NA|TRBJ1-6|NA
CASSLAGAHNSPLHF
TGTGCCAGCAGCTTAGCGGGGGCCCATAATTCACCCCTCCACTTT
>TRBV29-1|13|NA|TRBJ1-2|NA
CSVGTRGVYGYTF
TGCAGCGTTGGAACAAGGGGGGTTTATGGCTACACCTTC
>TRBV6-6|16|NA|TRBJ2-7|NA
CASSYPKGGEPYEQYF
TGTGCCAGCTCCTACCCCAAGGGGGGAGAACCATACGAGCAGTACTTC
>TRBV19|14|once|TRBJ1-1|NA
CASRPGSSFAEAFF
TGTGCCAGTAGACCTGGTAGTAGTTTTGCTGAAGCTTTCTTT
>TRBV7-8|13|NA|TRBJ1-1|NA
CASSLGTGTEAFF
TGTGCCAGCAGCCTGGGAACAGGTACTGAAGCTTTCTTT
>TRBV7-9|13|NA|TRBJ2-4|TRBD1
CASSTRDRKPQYF
TGTGCCAGCAGCACCCGGGACAGGAAGCCACAGTACTTC
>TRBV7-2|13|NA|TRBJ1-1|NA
CASSFFRRTEAFF
TGTGCCAGCAGCTTTTTTCGGAGAACTGAAGCTTTCTTT
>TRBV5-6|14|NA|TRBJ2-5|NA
CASSLGLNQETQYF
TGTGCCAGCAGCTTGGGCTTGAATCAAGAGACCCAGTACTTC
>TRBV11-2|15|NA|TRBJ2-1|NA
CASSLDHRSYNEQFF
TGTGCCAGCAGCTTAGATCACCGGTCCTACAATGAGCAGTTCTTC
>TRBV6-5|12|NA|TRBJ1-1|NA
CASRGSNTEAFF
TGTGCCAGCAGGGGGAGCAACACTGAAGCTTTCTTT
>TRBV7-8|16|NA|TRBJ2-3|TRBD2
CASSPLAGGSTDTQYF
TGTGCCAGCAGCCCTCTAGCGGGGGGCTCCACAGATACGCAGTATTTT
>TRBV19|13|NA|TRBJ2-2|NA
CASSIQGTGELFF
TGTGCCAGTAGTATTCAAGGGACCGGGGAGCTGTTTTTT
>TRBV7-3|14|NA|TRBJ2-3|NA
CASAGTGGGDTQYF
TGTGCCAGCGCGGGGACCGGGGGCGGGGATACGCAGTATTTT
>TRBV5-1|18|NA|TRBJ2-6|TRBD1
CASSSRTGGYSGANVLTF
TGCGCCAGCAGCTCAAGGACAGGGGGCTACTCTGGGGCCAACGTCCTGACTTTC
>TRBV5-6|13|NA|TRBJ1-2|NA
CASSLTGLHGYTF
TGTGCCAGCAGCTTGACCGGGCTACATGGCTACACCTTC
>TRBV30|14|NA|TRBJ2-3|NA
CAWSVYGFTDTQYF
TGTGCCTGGAGTGTATACGGTTTTACAGATACGCAGTATTTT
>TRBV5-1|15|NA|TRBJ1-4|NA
CASSPVGGLGEKLFF
TGCGCCAGCAGCCCGGTAGGGGGGCTGGGTGAAAAACTGTTTTTT
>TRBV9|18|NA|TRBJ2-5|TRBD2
CASSFGLAGAQGEETQYF
TGTGCCAGCAGCTTTGGACTAGCGGGGGCTCAAGGTGAAGAGACCCAGTACTTC
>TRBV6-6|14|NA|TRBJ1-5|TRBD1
CASSPGQGIQPQHF
TGTGCCAGCAGTCCGGGACAGGGCATACAGCCCCAGCATTTT
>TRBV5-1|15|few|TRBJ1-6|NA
CASSLKQSQNSPLHF
TGCGCCAGCAGCTTAAAACAATCCCAAAATTCACCCCTCCACTTT
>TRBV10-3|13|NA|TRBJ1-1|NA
CAISLREDLEAFF
TGTGCCATCAGCCTCAGGGAGGACCTTGAAGCTTTCTTT
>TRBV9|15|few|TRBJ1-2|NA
CASSALGALAYGYTF
TGTGCCAGCAGCGCCCTAGGGGCTCTCGCTTATGGCTACACCTTC
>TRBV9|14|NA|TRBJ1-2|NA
CASSVDPRHYGYTF
TGTGCCAGCAGCGTAGACCCAAGGCACTATGGCTACACCTTC
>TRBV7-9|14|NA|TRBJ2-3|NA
CASSNQDSTDTQYF
TGTGCCAGCAGCAACCAGGATTCCACAGATACGCAGTATTTT
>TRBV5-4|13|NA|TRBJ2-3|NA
CASSPVGSDTQYF
TGTGCCAGCAGCCCCGTGGGGTCAGATACGCAGTATTTT
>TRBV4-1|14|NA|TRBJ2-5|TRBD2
CASSQSLALETQYF
TGCGCCAGCAGCCAATCACTAGCGCTAGAGACCCAGTACTTC
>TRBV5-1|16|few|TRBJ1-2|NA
CASSIDAGAANYGYTF
TGCGCCAGCAGCATTGACGCCGGGGCAGCTAACTATGGCTACACCTTC